What follows describes a single T cell receptor (beta chain). This clone's antigen is unknown. One base away there is no much larger clone; base qualities are not given. This record comes from a study of cytomegalovirus exposure and HLA in healthy donors (dated by TCRdb to the late 2010s). Background for the entire study: According to an earlier analysis of 587 of the donors, some 180 million T cells yielded some 110 million unique TCR beta sequences and 276 Gb of sequence data. About 280 gigabases of sequencing data and tens of millions of unique TCR sequences were included in an early release covering roughly 700 HLA-typed donors. HLA typing included class I and class II loci at four-digit resolution. Donor age, sex, ethnicity and CMV serostatus were compiled alongside the repertoire data. The study aimed to test whether signatures of past pathogen exposure could be identified by cataloging public T cell receptors. To study patterns of TCR occurrence, a later analysis re-analyzed previously published TCR beta repertoires from 650 to 750 donors and added high-resolution HLA genotyping. All discovery cohort repertoires had been generated on a single sequencing platform. In the later analysis, no new phenotypic data were used to find candidate immune exposures; instead, reliance was placed on TCR beta sequences and their occurrence across donors. To predict cytomegalovirus infection status, the study brought together high-throughput TCR immunosequencing, statistical association of individual TCRs with disease status, and machine learning. Typing coverage varied by locus: 629-630 donors for A, B, C, DRB1 and DQB1; 522 for DQA1; more than 600 for DPA1; about 450 for DPB1. In an earlier analysis of several hundred of the donors, high-throughput TCR beta sequencing was used to judge whether each TCR beta V gene segment behaved as functional or pseudogenic. Four to six DR-DQ haplotypes were handled as single units for association and clustering, since linkage in the cohort was strong. A separate validation cohort of approximately 120 different subjects was used in addition to the approximately 670-subject first cohort. Across about 370 genotyped donors of the cohort, an average of about 240,000 unique TCR beta nucleotide sequences per donor were sequenced, and 15% to 20% of those sequences were non-productive. Using immunosequencing, the study profiled T cell repertoires from fewer than 700 subjects and related those repertoires to cytomegalovirus serostatus. Among the roughly 390 genotyped donors, approximately 81% belonged to the genetic ancestry cluster associated with self-reported Caucasian donors. A later genetic analysis took genome-wide SNP genotypes for about 65% of the 666 donors and used that subset as a discovery cohort.

Measured from the cysteine to the phenylalanine, the CDR3 is 12 residues long. Here the CDR3 DNA is all that survives: 36 bases in frame from base 1. The germline V gene provides CDR1 MNHEY and CDR2 SVGAGI. The junction shows trimming of 2 bases on V and 7 bases on J, plus 8 bases between the germline ends. Summary of the overall study and its limitations: In both the original and validation cohorts, the classifier was reported to diagnose cytomegalovirus status with high specificity and sensitivity. A later analysis associated 15,000 to 20,000 TCR beta sequences with specific HLA alleles at a false discovery rate of 0.05. In vitro tests confirmed that a few of the cytomegalovirus-associated TCR beta chains recognize cytomegalovirus antigens. A further reported finding was that TCR beta sequences accurately predicted the HLA-A and HLA-B alleles for most subjects in the first cohort. Strong co-occurrence of HLA alleles, especially DR and DQ, made assigning TCR associations to individual alleles difficult. In this cohort, only TCR beta chains were sequenced, and detectable features were limited by the absence of alpha or paired-chain data. The earlier analysis of some 560 of the donors excluded over 15 rarely observed V segments, including chromosome 9 orphons, because counts were too low. The sequencing pipeline was judged likely to have produced a cluster of highly shared sequence variants as a technical artifact. Most CMV-associated TCR beta chains appeared to be HLA-restricted in a later analysis, and the HLA associations seemed to be driven largely by CMV exposure. A later genetic analysis reported fewer N-insertions in productive TCRs among donors in an Asian-associated ancestry cluster than the approximately 670-donor mean. Most TCR sequences were seen in very few donors, while some public TCRs were found in many individuals. In a later analysis, the rate of TCR association differed among HLA loci, with DRB1 alleles having the most associated TCRs and HLA-C alleles having the fewest. V-gene and J-gene trimming of TCR beta chains was associated with a missense DCLRE1C variant in a later genetic analysis, and the association was replicated in an independent cohort. Presence/absence analyses assumed roughly uniform sequencing depth across donors, an assumption that may not hold. The authors suggested that the approach could potentially be extended to other disease states and immunological phenotypes. Because HLA typing was unavailable for some donors at each locus, only the typed subset was used in association tests. Because the 87-base-pair reads could not distinguish some IMGT-functional V segments, including TRBV6-2 and TRBV6-3, those segments were excluded. A later analysis found that HLA-associated TCR beta chains were more clonally expanded and had lower generation probabilities than equally common non-associated chains. The study listed approximately 150 TCR beta chains as associated with cytomegalovirus. An earlier analysis of approximately 600 of the donors showed that most TCR beta V segments appeared in productive rearrangements either about 87% or about 30% of the time, which broadly matched IMGT annotations. Correlated functional status among segregating V segments might reflect linkage disequilibrium, but an unknown experimental factor could not be ruled out. The only immune exposure information available for the cohort was CMV serostatus. A later analysis reported that several top co-occurrence clusters appeared linked to parvovirus B19, influenza, CMV and Epstein-Barr virus.

The library was made by the immunoSEQ multiplex PCR assay. The multiplex PCR relied on a mix of 60 forward primers for TCR Vbeta segments and 13 reverse primers for TCR Jbeta segments. The CDR3 region of rearranged TCR beta genes was amplified from genomic DNA with a multiplex PCR assay. The amplified TCR beta libraries were sequenced on the Illumina HiSeq System as 87-base-pair reads. The original methods were these. Across the 640 or so repertoires, a later analysis counted approximately 75 million unique TCR beta chains, around 10 million of which were shared by at least two donors. To remove PCR and sequencing errors, raw reads were error-corrected and collapsed into unique sequences using a nearest-neighbor algorithm that merged closely related sequences. CDR3 sequences were aligned to IMGT reference sequences to assign V, D and J gene segments. Each retained sequence needed at least a six-nucleotide match to both a V gene segment and a J gene segment. Rearrangements were classified as productive when the CDR3 lacked stop codons and remained in frame with V and J, and all other rearrangements were classified as non-productive. CDR3 was defined according to IMGT convention as the region running from the second conserved V-encoded cysteine to the conserved J-encoded phenylalanine. Sequences without an unambiguous match to a single V gene segment were excluded from the earlier analysis of 450 to 650 of the donors. In an earlier analysis of a few hundred of the donors, V segments were called functional above 56.7% productive rearrangements and were called segregating when the between-donor standard deviation exceeded 5%. A statistical classification framework was built to diagnose cytomegalovirus status from the catalog of TCR beta chain sequences. In a later analysis, TCR nucleotide sequences were compared against IMGT/GENE-DB human TR gene sequences so that V and J genes could be assigned. In a later analysis, CDR3 sequences and most-parsimonious VDJ recombination scenarios were assigned using the TCRdist pipeline. In a later analysis, each TCR beta chain was defined by its CDR3 amino acid sequence together with its V-gene family, and reads lacking a unique V-gene family were excluded. To address suspected cross-contamination and a sequencing artifact, a later analysis removed approximately 590 highly shared, low-generation-probability nucleotide sequences. For each public chain, a later analysis derived a clonal expansion index from normalized ranks of inferred template counts within each repertoire. In a later analysis, generation probabilities were computed with a VDJ recombination model fitted to out-of-frame rearrangements, and the resulting probabilities were checked against IGoR. In a later analysis, hypergeometric tests were used to score TCR-TCR, TCR-HLA and TCR-CMV co-occurrence, with a repertoire-size bias correction applied to TCR pairs. To estimate false discovery rates, a later analysis permuted the HLA or CMV assignments 20 times. In a later analysis, co-occurring TCRs were grouped using DBSCAN, and TCRdist sequence similarity was added for clustering within HLA-allele-positive subsets. Repertoires with fewer than 30,000 or more than 120,000 public chains were left out of co-occurrence clustering, as were four to six repertoires with anomalous nucleotide sharing. Not all clones reach the TCRdb copy of this immuneACCESS table, which keeps in-frame sequences only. Checked studies attribute under half of the gap to unresolved V genes and leave the rest unexplained. V, J and clone size derive from that table, while D and trimming were established from the DNA sequence. Within this sample are around 160,000 clones, with 75% to 90% of them counted one time only. The ten largest clonotypes hold over 4% of the sample.

The cohort was made up of roughly 670 healthy bone marrow donors. At the time of sampling, every cohort member was nominally healthy, though immune exposures that went unrecorded were likely present. The donor was CMV seropositive and belonged to the group of 250 to 350 seropositive cohort members. A peripheral blood sample was provided by each donor, and peripheral blood mononuclear cells were used for TCR beta sequencing. The Qiagen DNeasy Blood Extraction Kit was used to extract genomic DNA from the blood cell samples. Sequencing used PBMCs. This TCR came from a man in his forties or fifties in good health and CMV-seropositive. The chain is encoded by TRBV6-5 joined to TRBJ1-2; there is no confident call for the D gene. The bases read TGTGCCAGCAGTTACAGGCGCGGTGGCTACACCTTC. Translated, this is CASSYRRGGYTF.